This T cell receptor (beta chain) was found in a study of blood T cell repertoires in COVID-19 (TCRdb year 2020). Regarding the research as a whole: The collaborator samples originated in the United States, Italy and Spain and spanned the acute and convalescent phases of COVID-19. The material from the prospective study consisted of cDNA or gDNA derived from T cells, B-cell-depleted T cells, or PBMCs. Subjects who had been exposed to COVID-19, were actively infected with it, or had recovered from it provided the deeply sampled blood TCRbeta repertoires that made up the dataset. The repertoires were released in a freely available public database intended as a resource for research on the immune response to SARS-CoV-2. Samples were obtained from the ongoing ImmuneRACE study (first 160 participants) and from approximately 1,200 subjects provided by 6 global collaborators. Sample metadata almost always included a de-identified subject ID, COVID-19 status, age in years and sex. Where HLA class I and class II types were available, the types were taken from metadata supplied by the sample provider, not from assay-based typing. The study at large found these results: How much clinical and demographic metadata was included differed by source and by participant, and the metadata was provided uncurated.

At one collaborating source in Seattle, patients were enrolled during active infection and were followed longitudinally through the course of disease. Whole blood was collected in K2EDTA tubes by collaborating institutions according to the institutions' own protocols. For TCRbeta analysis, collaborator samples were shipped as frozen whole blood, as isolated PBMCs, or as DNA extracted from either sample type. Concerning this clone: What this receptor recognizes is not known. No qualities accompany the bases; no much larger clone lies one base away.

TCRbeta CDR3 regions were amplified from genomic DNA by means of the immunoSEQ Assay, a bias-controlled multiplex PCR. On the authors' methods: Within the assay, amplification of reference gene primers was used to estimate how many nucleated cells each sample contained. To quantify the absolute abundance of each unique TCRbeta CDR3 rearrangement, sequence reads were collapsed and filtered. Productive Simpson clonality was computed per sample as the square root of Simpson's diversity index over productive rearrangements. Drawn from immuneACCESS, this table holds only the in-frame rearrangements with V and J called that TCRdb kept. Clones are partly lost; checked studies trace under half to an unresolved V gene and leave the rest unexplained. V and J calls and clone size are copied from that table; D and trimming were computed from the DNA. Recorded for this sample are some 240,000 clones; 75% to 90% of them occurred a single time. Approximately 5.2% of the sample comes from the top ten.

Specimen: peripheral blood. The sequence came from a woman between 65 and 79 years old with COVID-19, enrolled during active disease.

The encoded CDR3 is CAWTKGDRGNTDTQYF. The sequence in DNA is TGTGCCTGGACCAAGGGAGACAGGGGGAACACAGATACGCAGTATTTT. Here the chain combines TRBV30 and TRBJ2-3; the junction holds 9 bases that match TRBD1. CDR1 and CDR2 (GTSNPN, SVGIG) derive from the germline V gene (reference sequence). The CDR3 runs 16 residues from the cysteine to the phenylalanine. Only the CDR3 DNA stays, 48 bases, in frame from base 1. V ends up 4 bases short and J 2 bases short, with an unmatched junction base count of 10.